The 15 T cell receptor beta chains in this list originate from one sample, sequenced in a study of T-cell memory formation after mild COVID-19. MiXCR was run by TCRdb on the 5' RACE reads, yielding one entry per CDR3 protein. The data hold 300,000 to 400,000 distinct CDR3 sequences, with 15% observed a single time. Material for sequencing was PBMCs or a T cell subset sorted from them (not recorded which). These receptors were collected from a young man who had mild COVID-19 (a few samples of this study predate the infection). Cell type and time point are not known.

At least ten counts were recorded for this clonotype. The CDR3 is CASSLVSGAIYEQYF. DNA for the CDR3: TGTGCCAGCAGCTTAGTTAGCGGGGCGATCTACGAGCAGTACTTC. The chain recombines TRBV7-2 with TRBJ2-7; TRBD2 matches at 8 bases. Unmatched junction bases numbered 5, after V lost 1 base and J lost 3 bases. There are 15 residues in the CDR3. Germline V gene lookup returns CDR1 SGHTA and CDR2 FQGNSA.

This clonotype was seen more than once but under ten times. The chain's CDR3 is CSVRPNRDPWETQYF. Written as DNA, the CDR3 is TGCAGTGTACGACCCAACAGGGACCCATGGGAGACCCAGTACTTC. V usage is TRBV20-1 and J usage is TRBJ2-5, with TRBD1 as a possible D gene (6 bases). This CDR3 spans 15 amino acids. Germline V gene lookup returns CDR1 DFQATT and CDR2 SNEGSKA (reference sequence). The V and J ends lost 7 bases and 5 bases respectively, with 23 bases between them.

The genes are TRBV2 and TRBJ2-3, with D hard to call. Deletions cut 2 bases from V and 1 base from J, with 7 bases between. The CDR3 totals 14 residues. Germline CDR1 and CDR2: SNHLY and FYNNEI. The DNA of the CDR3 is TGTGCCAGCAGTGAATATATGGGCACAGATACGCAGTATTTT. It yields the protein CASSEYMGTDTQYF.

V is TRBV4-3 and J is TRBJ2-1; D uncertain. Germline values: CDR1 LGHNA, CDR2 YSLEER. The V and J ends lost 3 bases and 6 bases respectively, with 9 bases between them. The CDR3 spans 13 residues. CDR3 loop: CASSQGLINEQFF. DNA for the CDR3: TGCGCCAGCAGCCAGGGCCTCATCAATGAGCAGTTCTTC.

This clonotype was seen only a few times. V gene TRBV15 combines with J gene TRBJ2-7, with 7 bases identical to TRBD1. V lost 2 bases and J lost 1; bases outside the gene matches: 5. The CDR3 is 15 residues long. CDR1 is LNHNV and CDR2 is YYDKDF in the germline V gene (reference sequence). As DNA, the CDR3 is TGTGCCACCAGCAGAACTACGGGACAGTCCTACGAGCAGTACTTC. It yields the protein CATSRTTGQSYEQYF.

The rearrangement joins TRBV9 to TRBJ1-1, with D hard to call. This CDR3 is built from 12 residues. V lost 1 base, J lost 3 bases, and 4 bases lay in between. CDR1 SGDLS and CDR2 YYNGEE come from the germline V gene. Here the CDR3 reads CASSVRDTEAFF. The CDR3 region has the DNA TGTGCCAGCAGCGTAAGGGACACTGAAGCTTTCTTT.

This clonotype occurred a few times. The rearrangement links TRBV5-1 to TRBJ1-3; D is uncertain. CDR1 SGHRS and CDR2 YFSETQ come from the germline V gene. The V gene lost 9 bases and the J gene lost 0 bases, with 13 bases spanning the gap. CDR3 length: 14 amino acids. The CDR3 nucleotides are TGCGCCAAAGTGAGTCGATTCTCTGGAAACACCATATATTTT. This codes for CAKVSRFSGNTIYF.

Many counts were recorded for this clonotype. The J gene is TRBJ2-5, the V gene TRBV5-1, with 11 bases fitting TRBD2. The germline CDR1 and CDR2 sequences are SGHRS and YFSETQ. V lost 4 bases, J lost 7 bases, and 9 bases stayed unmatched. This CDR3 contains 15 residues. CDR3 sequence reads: CASSPTSGGDATQYF. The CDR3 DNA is TGCGCCAGCAGCCCCACTAGCGGGGGAGACGCGACCCAGTACTTC. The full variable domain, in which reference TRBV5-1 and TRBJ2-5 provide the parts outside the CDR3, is KAGVTQTPRYLIKTRGQQVTLSCSPISGHRSVSWYQQTPGQGLQFLFEYFSETQRNKGNFPGRFSGRQFSNSRSEMNVSTLELGDSALYLCASSPTSGGDATQYFGPGTRLLVL.

The CDR3 region is CASSYLRAPSYGYTF. CDR3 coding DNA: TGTGCCAGCAGTTACCTCAGGGCCCCTTCCTATGGCTACACCTTC. The chain joins TRBV6-6 to TRBJ1-2; possible D gene TRBD1, 5 bases. V lost 2 bases, J lost 4 bases, and 14 bases lay in between. The CDR3 loop spans 15 amino acids. The germline gives CDR1 MNHNY, CDR2 SVGAGI (reference sequence).

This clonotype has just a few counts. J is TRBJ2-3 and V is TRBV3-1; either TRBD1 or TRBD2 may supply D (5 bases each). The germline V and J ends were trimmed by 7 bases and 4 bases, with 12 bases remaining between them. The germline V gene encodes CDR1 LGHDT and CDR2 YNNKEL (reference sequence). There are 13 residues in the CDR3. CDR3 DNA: TGTGCCAGCACCGTGAGGGGCGCAGATACGCAGTATTTT. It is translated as CASTVRGADTQYF.

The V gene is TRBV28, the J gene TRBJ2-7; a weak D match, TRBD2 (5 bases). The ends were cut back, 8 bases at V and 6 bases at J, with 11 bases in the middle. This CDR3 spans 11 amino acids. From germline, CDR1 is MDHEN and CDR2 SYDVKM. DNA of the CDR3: TGTGCCAGCCGCGGACTCGGCGAGCAGTACGTC. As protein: CASRGLGEQYV.

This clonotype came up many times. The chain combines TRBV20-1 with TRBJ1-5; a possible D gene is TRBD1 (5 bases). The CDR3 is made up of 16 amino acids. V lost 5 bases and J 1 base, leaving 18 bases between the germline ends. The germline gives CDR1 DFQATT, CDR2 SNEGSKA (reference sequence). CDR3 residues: CSASPSQGMSNQPQHF. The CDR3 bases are TGCAGTGCTTCTCCTTCGCAGGGAATGAGCAATCAGCCCCAGCATTTT.

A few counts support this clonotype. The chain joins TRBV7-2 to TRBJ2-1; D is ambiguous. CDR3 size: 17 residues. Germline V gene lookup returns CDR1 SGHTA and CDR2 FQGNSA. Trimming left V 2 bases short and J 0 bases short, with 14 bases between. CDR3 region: CASSLRSLAPSYNEQFF. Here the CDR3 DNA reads TGTGCCAGCAGCTTAAGGTCTCTGGCGCCCTCCTACAATGAGCAGTTCTTC.

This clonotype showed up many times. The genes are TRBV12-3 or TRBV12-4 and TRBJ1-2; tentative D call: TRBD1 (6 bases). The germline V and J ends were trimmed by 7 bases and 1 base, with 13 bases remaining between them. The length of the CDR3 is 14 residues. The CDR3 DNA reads TGTGCCAGCACCCTCACAGGGATTAACTATGGCTACACCTTC. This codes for CASTLTGINYGYTF.

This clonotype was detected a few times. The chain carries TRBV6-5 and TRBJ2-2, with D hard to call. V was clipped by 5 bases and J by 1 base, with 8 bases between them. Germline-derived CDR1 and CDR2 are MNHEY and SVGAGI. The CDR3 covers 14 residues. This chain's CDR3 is CASSLRWNTGELFF. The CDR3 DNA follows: TGTGCCAGCAGTCTCCGGTGGAACACCGGGGAGCTGTTTTTT.